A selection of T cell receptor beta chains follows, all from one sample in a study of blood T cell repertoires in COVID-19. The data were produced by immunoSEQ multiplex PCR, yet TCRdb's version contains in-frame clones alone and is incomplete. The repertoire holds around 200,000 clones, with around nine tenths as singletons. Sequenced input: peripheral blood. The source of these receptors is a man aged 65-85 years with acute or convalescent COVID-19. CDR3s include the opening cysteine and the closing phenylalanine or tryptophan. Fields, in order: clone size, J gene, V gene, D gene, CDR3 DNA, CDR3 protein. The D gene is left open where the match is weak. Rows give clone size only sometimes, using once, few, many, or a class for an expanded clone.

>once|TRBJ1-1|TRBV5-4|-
TGTGCCAGCAGCTTGGATATAGCGAACACTGAAGCTTTCTTT
CASSLDIANTEAFF
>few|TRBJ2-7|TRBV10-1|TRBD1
TGCGCCAGCAGCCGCAAACAGGGGTCCTACGAGCAGTACTTC
CASSRKQGSYEQYF
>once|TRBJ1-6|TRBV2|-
TGTGCCAGCAGTGAATCCCTCTATTCACCCCTCCACTTT
CASSESLYSPLHF
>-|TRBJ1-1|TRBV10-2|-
TGCGCCAGTTTTCAATCGGCAGGGTCGGCTTTCTTT
CASFQSAGSAFF
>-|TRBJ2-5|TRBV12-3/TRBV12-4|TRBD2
TGTGCCAGCAGAGGGACTAACCAAGAGACCCAGTACTTC
CASRGTNQETQYF
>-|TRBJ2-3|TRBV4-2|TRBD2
TGTGCCAGCAGCCTTAGCGGGGGCACAGATACGCAGTATTTT
CASSLSGGTDTQYF
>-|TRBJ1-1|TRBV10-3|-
TGTGCCATCACCCCGACAGACAACACTGAAGCTTTCTTT
CAITPTDNTEAFF
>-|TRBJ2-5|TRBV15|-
TGTGCCACCAGCAGAGATCCGACTCAAGAGACCCAGTACTTC
CATSRDPTQETQYF
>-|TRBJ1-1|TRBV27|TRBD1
TGTGCCAGCAGTCGGGACAGGGTAACTGAAGCTTTCTTT
CASSRDRVTEAFF
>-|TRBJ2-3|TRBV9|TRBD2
TGTGCCAGCCTTACTCCCAGCGGTAGCGGGAGAGATACGCAGTATTTT
CASLTPSGSGRDTQYF
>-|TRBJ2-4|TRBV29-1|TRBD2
TGCAGCGTTGCGGGCACGGGGGGAAAAGGCGATGGAAACATTCAGTACTTC
CSVAGTGGKGDGNIQYF
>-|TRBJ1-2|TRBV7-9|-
TGTGCCAGCAGCAACAGGGAGAATAGTCTCTACACCTTC
CASSNRENSLYTF
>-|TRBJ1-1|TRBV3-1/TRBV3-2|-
TGTGCCAGCAGCCAGACCTTCAGGGAGGGGGACACTGAAGCTTTCTTT
CASSQTFREGDTEAFF
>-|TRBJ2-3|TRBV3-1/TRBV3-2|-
TGTGCCAGCAGCCTCAGAGGAGCTAGCTGGCGCACAGATACGCAGTATTTT
CASSLRGASWRTDTQYF
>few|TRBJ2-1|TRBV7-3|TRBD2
TGTGCCAGCGGACTAGCGGGGGGGTCCTACAATGAGCAGTTCTTC
CASGLAGGSYNEQFF
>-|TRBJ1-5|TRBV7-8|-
TGTGCCAGCAGCTTAAGATCAAAGCAGGGCGGGGGCAATCAGCCCCAGCATTTT
CASSLRSKQGGGNQPQHF
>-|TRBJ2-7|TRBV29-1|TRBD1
TGCAGCGTTCGACAGGGTTCTTCTTTCGAGCAGTACTTC
CSVRQGSSFEQYF